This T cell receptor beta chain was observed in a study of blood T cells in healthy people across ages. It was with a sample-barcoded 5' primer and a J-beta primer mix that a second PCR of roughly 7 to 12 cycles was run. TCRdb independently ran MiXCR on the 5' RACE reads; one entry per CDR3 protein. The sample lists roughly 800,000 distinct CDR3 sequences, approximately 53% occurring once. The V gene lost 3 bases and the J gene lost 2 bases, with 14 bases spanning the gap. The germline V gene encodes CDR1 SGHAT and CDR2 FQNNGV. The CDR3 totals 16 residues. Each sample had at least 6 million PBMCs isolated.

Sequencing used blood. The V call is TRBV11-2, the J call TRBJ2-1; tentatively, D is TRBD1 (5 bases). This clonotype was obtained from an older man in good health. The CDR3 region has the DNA TGTGCCAGCAGCTTCCGCGGCAGGGCGCCCTACAATGAGCAGTTCTTC. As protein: CASSFRGRAPYNEQFF.